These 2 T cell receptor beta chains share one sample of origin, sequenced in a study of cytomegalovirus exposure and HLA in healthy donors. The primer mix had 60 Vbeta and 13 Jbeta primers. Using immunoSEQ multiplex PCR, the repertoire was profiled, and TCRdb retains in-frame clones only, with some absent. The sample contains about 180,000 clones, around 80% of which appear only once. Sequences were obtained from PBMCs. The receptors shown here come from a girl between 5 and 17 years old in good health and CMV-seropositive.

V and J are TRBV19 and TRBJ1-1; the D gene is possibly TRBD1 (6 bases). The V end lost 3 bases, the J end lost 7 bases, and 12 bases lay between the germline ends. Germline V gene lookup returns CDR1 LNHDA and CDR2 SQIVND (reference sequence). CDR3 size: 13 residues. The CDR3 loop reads CASSILGAVEAFF. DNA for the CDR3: TGTGCCAGTAGTATCTTGGGGGCAGTTGAAGCTTTCTTT.

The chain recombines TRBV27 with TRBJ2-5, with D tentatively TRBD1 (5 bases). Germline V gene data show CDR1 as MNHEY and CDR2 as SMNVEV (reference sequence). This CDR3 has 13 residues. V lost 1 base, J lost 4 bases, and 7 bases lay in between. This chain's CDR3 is CASSLYQGETQYF. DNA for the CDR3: TGTGCCAGCAGTTTATACCAGGGAGAGACCCAGTACTTC.